One sample yielded the 20 T cell receptor beta chains listed below, sequenced in a study of cytomegalovirus exposure and HLA in healthy donors. 60 Vbeta and 13 Jbeta primers were used in PCR. Assay used: immunoSEQ multiplex PCR; TCRdb lists only in-frame clones, some missing. This sample has roughly 150,000 clones, with nearly 80% found just once. The sequenced sample was PBMCs. The receptor set was obtained from a male donor in good health and CMV-seronegative.

The gene calls are TRBV23-1 and TRBJ2-5; 12 bases align to TRBD1. TRBV23-1 is an open reading frame whose function is uncertain. This CDR3 has 17 residues. The ends lost 4 bases at V and 5 bases at J; junction bases unmatched: 11. This CDR3 reads CASSRITGTGGGETQYF. DNA of the CDR3: TGCGCCAGCAGTCGCATCACCGGGACAGGGGGCGGTGAGACCCAGTACTTC.

Regarding this clone: A junction end diverges from the germline sequence, so it may reflect a read error. The rearrangement uses TRBV7-9 and TRBJ2-2; D is uncertain. The CDR3 length is 12 residues. The germline V gene has CDR1 SEHNR and CDR2 FQNEAQ (reference sequence). In nucleotides, the CDR3 is TGTTCCAGCAGCCTCTCCTCCGGGGAGCTGTTTTTT. Translated, it gives CSSSLSSGELFF.

The chain is built from TRBV9 and TRBJ1-6, with 8 bases that match TRBD1. The trim removed 4 bases at V and 9 bases at J, leaving 9 bases unmatched. Germline lookup yields CDR1 SGDLS and CDR2 YYNGEE. This CDR3 is 15 amino acids long. The CDR3 protein is CASSRQTGVGSPLHF. The CDR3 DNA is TGTGCCAGCAGCAGACAGACAGGGGTTGGTTCACCCCTCCACTTT.

The chain employs TRBV29-1 and TRBJ1-2, with D possibly being TRBD1 (6 bases). Trimming cost V 6 bases and J 8 bases, with 19 bases left between them. The CDR3 loop spans 13 amino acids. Germline assignment: CDR1 SQVTM and CDR2 ANQGSEA. CDR3 nucleotide sequence: TGCAGCGTCCCCGAAGACAGGATGGGCGGCTACACCTTC. The encoded protein is CSVPEDRMGGYTF.

The chain recombines TRBV19 with TRBJ1-6; 9 positions match TRBD1. Unmatched junction bases numbered 6, after V lost 7 bases and J lost 5 bases. The V gene's germline CDR1 is LNHDA and CDR2 SQIVND (reference sequence). The CDR3 sequence is 15 residues long. CDR3 sequence: CASMRRDRDNSPLHF. In DNA, the CDR3 is TGTGCCAGTATGAGACGGGACAGGGATAATTCACCCCTCCACTTT.

CDR3 residues: CASSSWTSGPLFF. The CDR3 DNA reads as TGTGCCAGCAGCTCTTGGACTAGCGGCCCGCTGTTTTTT. The genes are TRBV7-3 and TRBJ2-2; 10 nucleotides line up with TRBD2. CDR1 and CDR2 (germline): SGHTA, FQGTGA. The CDR3 runs 13 residues. V shed 4 bases and J 13 bases; nucleotides not matched to a gene: 6. Looking up the rest from reference TRBV7-3 and TRBJ2-2 gives the full variable domain: GAGVSQTPSNKVTEKGKYVELRCDPISGHTALYWYRQSLGQGPEFLIYFQGTGAADDSGLPNDRFFAVRPEGSVSTLKIQRTERGDSAVYLCASSSWTSGPLFFGEGSRLTVL.

This clone showed up just once. The genes are TRBV5-1 and TRBJ1-5; 7 bases line up with TRBD1. V was pared by 4 bases and J by 3 bases, with 7 bases of the junction left unmatched. CDR3 size: 15 residues. Germline lookup yields CDR1 SGHRS and CDR2 YFSETQ. The CDR3 reads CASSPGTAPNQPQHF. The CDR3 region has the DNA TGCGCCAGCAGCCCCGGGACAGCCCCCAATCAGCCCCAGCATTTT.

This sequence joins TRBV10-3 and TRBJ2-2; D might be TRBD1 (6 bases). The CDR3 length is 15 residues. CDR1 and CDR2 (germline): ENHRY, SYGVKD. Between the trimmed V and J ends, which lost 3 bases and 7 bases, there was a span of 15 bases. The CDR3 DNA reads TGTGCCATCAGTGATACCCCAGGGGCTGGCGGGGAGCTGTTTTTT. This encodes CAISDTPGAGGELFF.

The chain combines TRBV19 with TRBJ1-1, with D uncertain. Trimming took off 5 bases at V and 1 base at J, with 14 bases between the two ends. Germline CDR1 and CDR2: LNHDA and SQIVND (reference sequence). There are 15 residues in the CDR3. This CDR3 is CASSPQWFTNTEAFF. CDR3 sequence (DNA): TGTGCCAGTAGTCCTCAGTGGTTTACGAACACTGAAGCTTTCTTT.

The CDR3 loop reads CASSPPDRRNYGYTF. In DNA form, the CDR3 reads TGTGCCAGCTCACCGCCGGACAGGAGAAACTATGGCTACACCTTC. This chain uses TRBV18 with TRBJ1-2, with 7 bases identical to TRBD1. The V and J ends lost 3 bases and 2 bases, in that order; junction bases with no gene match: 6. Germline loops: CDR1 KGHSH, CDR2 LQKENI. This CDR3 region has 15 residues.

The chain carries TRBV11-3 and TRBJ2-2; 8 nucleotides align to TRBD1. CDR1 SGHNT and CDR2 YENEEA come from the germline V gene. The length of the CDR3 is 17 residues. V dropped 1 base and J dropped 5; count of bases not matched to a gene: 9. CDR3 nucleotide sequence: TGTGCCAGCAGCTTAGGCCGCGGGACAGGAAAAACCGGGGAGCTGTTTTTT. Translated, it gives CASSLGRGTGKTGELFF.

The rearrangement uses TRBV7-2 and TRBJ1-1; D might be TRBD1 (5 bases). Trimming cost V 4 bases and J 10 bases, with 10 bases left between them. This CDR3 region has 11 residues. The germline gives CDR1 SGHTA, CDR2 FQGNSA. The CDR3, as DNA: TGTGCCAGCAGCTCAGGGTGGGGAGCTTTCTTT. Protein: CASSSGWGAFF.

Written as DNA, the CDR3 is TGTGCCAGCAGCTTAACAGGGACTAACAAAAACAATGAGCAGTTCTTC. It is translated as CASSLTGTNKNNEQFF. The gene calls are TRBV7-3 and TRBJ2-1; 7 nucleotides match TRBD2. V lost 0 bases to trimming and J lost 5 bases; unmatched junction nucleotides: 7. The germline CDR1 and CDR2 sequences are SGHTA and FQGTGA. This CDR3 region has 16 residues.

The V gene is TRBV2, the J gene TRBJ2-5; D may be TRBD2 (7 bases). The DNA end is more similar to TRBJ2-7, so the J call may be wrong. CDR1 SNHLY and CDR2 FYNNEI come from the germline V gene. The CDR3 is made up of 13 amino acids. The CDR3 DNA is TGTGCCAGCAGGGGGGGGGCGCTCTACGAGCAGTACTTC. Encoded protein: CASRGGALYEQYF.

This clone was seen only once. The rearrangement joins TRBV18 to TRBJ2-1, with D possibly matching TRBD1 (5 bases). Germline CDR1 is KGHSH and CDR2 is LQKENI. Trimming removed 4 bases from V and 7 bases from J, with 17 bases in between. The CDR3 loop spans 15 amino acids. The CDR3 here is CASSRRQGIANEQFF. In DNA form, the CDR3 reads TGTGCCAGCTCACGGCGGCAGGGCATAGCAAATGAGCAGTTCTTC.

The chain links TRBV9 to TRBJ2-7; 9 nucleotides agree with TRBD1. J was trimmed by 0 bases and V by 4 bases; bases with no gene match: 5. Per germline, CDR1 SGDLS and CDR2 YYNGEE. There are 15 residues in the CDR3. The CDR3 sequence is CASSTGTGISYEQYF. The CDR3 DNA reads TGTGCCAGCAGCACCGGGACAGGGATCTCCTACGAGCAGTACTTC.

This clone has only a few counts. The CDR3 loop reads CASSSQTGTGSSGNTIYF. CDR3 sequence (DNA): TGCGCCAGCAGCTCGCAAACCGGGACAGGGAGCTCTGGAAACACCATATATTTT. J is TRBJ1-3 and V is TRBV5-1; 9 bases match TRBD1. CDR3 length: 18 residues. Germline CDR1 and CDR2: SGHRS and YFSETQ. Trimming removed 3 bases from V and 0 bases from J; junction bases left unmatched: 10.

The CDR3 coding sequence is TGTGCCAGCAGCTTTAGGACTGACACAGATACGCAGTATTTT. Protein product: CASSFRTDTDTQYF. The V call is TRBV7-9, the J call TRBJ2-3, with D tentatively TRBD2 (5 bases). The CDR3 loop spans 14 amino acids. Germline values: CDR1 SEHNR, CDR2 FQNEAQ (reference sequence). The V gene lost 3 bases and the J gene lost 2 bases, with 9 bases spanning the gap.

In regard to this clone: The junction differs from germline at one of its ends, possibly a read error. Other nucleotide sequences from this sample produce the same CDR3. CDR3 amino acids: CASSLDTGKTAQYF. CDR3 nucleotides: TGTGCCAGCAGCCTAGATACAGGGAAAACCGCCCAGTACTTC. V gene TRBV11-2 combines with J gene TRBJ2-5, with TRBD1 as a possible D gene (6 bases). The CDR3 has 14 residues. Germline loops: CDR1 SGHAT, CDR2 FQNNGV.

In its sample, this clone was seen once. The J gene is TRBJ1-1, the V gene TRBV30; 9 nucleotides match TRBD1. CDR1 GTSNPN and CDR2 SVGIG come from the germline V gene (reference sequence). Trimming at V came to 3 bases and at J to 0 bases, leaving 14 bases not matched to a gene. This CDR3 comprises 18 residues. The CDR3 DNA reads TGTGCCTGGAGAATTAGGTGGGGACAGGGAAGGCTGAACACTGAAGCTTTCTTT. It codes for CAWRIRWGQGRLNTEAFF.